This record looks at one T cell receptor beta chain sequence and its context. The antigen remains undetermined. Sequencing of the DNA from cultured CD4+ T cells was carried out with the Oncomine TCR Beta short-read assay. TCRdb ran MiXCR on the PCR reads and lists one entry per CDR3 protein. The sample lists fewer than 15,000 distinct CDR3 sequences; approximately 55% were seen once. V dropped 8 bases and J dropped 6 bases, with 17 bases sitting between them. Per the germline V gene, CDR1 is SEHNR and CDR2 is FQNEAQ (reference sequence). The CDR3 has 14 amino acids. The treatment was: approximately 10-day PBMC culture with coronavirus spike peptide pools or control peptides (ViraFEST assay). By negative selection, CD4+ T cells were isolated once culture had run for less than 13 days. This entry comes from a study of vaccination and CD4 T cells after COVID-19.

Sequencing was carried out using CD4+ T cells from blood, cultured in vitro. The V call is TRBV7-9, the J call TRBJ2-1; D call uncertain. The clonotype originates from a human donor who had recovered from COVID-19. The CDR3 DNA reads TGTGCCAGCGCTGAGAGACTGGTTGGCAATGAGCAGTTCTTC. It yields the protein CASAERLVGNEQFF.